The clone carrying this TCR beta chain has just a few counts. Its specificity is not known. CDR1 and CDR2 from the germline V gene are MNHEY and SMNVEV (reference sequence). This CDR3 is 12 amino acids long. Trimming left V 1 base short and J 7 bases short, with 6 bases between. TCRdb recomputed calls from the 5' RACE reads with MiXCR, one row per CDR3 protein. The sample lists 97,000 or so distinct CDR3 sequences; around 13% were seen once. This record comes from a study of early T cells in non-severe SARS-CoV-2 infection. The study, taken as a whole, reports: Anti-spike CD8 responses were favored by VDJdb matching, which missed private and CD4 specificities.

The chain joins TRBV27 to TRBJ2-3; weak D call: TRBD1 (5 bases). The sample was whole blood. The TCR originated in an adult who was a healthcare worker with PCR-confirmed SARS-CoV-2 infection or an uninfected control (not recorded which). The CDR3 here is CASSLWGNTQYF. In DNA form, the CDR3 reads TGTGCCAGCAGTTTATGGGGCAATACGCAGTATTTT.